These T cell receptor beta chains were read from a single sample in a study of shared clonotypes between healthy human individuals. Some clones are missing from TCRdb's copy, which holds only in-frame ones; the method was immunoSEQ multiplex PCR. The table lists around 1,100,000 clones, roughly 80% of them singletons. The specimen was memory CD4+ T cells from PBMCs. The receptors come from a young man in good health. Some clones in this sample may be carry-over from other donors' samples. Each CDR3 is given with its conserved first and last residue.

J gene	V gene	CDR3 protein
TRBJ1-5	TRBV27	CASSFGGRGPQPQHF
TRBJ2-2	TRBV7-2	CASSPPRASGPNTGELFF
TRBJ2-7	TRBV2	CASSLLSYEQYF
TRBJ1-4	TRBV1	CTSSKPYNEKLFF
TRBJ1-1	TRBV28	CAVKERNTEAFF
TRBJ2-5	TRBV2	CASSANRGQETQYF
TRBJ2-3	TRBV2	CAVRDFTDTQYF
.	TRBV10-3	CAIRRTSGSYEQYF
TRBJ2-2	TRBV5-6	CASSLTWAGELFF
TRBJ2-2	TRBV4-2	CASSQGEAGGPGGELFF
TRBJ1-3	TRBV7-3	CASSLTGPGNTIYF